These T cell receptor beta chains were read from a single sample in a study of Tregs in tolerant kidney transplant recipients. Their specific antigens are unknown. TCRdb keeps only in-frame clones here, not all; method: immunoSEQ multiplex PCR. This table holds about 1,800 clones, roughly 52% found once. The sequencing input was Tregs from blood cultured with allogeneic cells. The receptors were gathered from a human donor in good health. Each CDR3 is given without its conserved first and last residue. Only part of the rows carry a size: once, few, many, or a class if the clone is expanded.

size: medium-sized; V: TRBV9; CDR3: ASRGTGKNSPLH
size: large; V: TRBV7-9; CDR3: ASSRIRGLGYGYT
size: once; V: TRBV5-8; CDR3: ASSFPYGYT
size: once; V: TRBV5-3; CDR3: ASSLTGDYGYT
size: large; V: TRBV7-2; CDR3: ASSWTSGSGDTQY
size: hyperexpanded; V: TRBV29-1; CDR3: SVKRGNGYT
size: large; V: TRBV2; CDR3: ASSPDGLFDGYT
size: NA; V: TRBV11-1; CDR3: ASSPGTFNEQF
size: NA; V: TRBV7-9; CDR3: ASSLERETQY
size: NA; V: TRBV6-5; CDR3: ASKEQPAFNYGYT
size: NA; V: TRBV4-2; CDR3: ASRGGGGTTDTQY
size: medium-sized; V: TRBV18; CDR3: ASSPSGEGRRKLF
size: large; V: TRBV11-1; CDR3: ASSSSRTGVSRAF
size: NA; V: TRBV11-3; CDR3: ASSLVRGTRDRGQETQY
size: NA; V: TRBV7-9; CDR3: ASSKRRQGEWNTIY
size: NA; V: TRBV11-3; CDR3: ASSSGPLEQY
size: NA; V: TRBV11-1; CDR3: ASSEQPSGANVLT
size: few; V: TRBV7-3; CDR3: ASSLVGRPD
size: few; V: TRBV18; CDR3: ASSRTGGVQPQH
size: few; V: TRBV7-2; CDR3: ASGSRVDQPQH
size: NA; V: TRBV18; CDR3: ASSQGQETQY
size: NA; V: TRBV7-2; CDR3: ASSFGGRGYNEQF
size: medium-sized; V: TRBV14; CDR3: ASSLRRAHEQY
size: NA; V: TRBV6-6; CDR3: ASSYPAVGTGELF